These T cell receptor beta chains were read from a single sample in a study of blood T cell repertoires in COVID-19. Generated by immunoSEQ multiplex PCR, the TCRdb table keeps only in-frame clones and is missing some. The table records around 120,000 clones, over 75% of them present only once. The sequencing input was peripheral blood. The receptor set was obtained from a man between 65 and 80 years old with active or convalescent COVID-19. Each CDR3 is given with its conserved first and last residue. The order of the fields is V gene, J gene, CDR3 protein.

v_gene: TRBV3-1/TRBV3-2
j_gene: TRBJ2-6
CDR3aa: CASSSNAGKAGANVLTF

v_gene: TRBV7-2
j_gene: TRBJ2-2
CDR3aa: CASSLSGGAAGELFF

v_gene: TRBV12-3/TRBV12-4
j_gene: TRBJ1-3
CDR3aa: CASRYGSGNTIYF

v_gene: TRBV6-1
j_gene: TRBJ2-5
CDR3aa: CASSGPLKQASQETQYF

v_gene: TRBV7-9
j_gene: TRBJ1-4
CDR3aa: CASSRRQGTALATNEKLFF

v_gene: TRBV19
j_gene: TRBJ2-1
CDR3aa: CASSIDSREKQFF

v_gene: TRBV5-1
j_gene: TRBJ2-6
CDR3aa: CASSLYLGDSGANVLTF

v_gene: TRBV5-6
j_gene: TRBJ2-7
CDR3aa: CASSLDRSYEQYF

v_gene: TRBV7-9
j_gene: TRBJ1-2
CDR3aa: CASSPDGLDYGYTF

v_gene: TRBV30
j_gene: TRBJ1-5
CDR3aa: CTQERGNQPQHF

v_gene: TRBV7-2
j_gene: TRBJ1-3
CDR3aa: CASSLGPGRGGNTIYF

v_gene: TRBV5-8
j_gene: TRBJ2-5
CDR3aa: CASSVDRLRETQYF

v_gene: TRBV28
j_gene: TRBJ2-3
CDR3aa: CASSFRIGQTDTQYF

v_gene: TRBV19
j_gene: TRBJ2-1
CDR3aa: CASKLAGVGNEQFF

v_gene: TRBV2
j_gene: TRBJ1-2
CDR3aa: CASRGAPGGGGYTF

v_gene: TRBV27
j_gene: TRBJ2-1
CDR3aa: CASSLGLGRGEQFF

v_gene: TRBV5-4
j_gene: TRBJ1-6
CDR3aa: CASSNGQGNSPLHF

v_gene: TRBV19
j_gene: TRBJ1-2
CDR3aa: CASSIGHRGNYGYTF

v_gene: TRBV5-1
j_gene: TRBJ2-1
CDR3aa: CASSYGQGASNEQFF

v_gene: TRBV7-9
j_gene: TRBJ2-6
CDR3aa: CASSLGQGAAGANVLTF

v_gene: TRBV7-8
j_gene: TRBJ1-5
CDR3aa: CASSFDGGNQPQHF

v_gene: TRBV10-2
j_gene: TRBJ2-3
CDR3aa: CATQFGAGGTDTQYF

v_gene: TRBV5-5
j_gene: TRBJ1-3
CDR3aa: CASGKQGAGFGNTIYF

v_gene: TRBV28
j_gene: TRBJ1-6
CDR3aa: CASSLGQGRTPLHF

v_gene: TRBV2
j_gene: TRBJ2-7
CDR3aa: CASSDVGDNYEQYF

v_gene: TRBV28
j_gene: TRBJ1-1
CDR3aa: CASSWRKNTEAFF

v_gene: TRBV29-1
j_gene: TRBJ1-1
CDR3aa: CSVVRQGATEAFF

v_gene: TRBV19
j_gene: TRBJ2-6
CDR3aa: CASSIPSSGANVLTF

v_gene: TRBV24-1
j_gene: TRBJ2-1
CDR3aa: CATSDFPGLAGGPPYNEQFF

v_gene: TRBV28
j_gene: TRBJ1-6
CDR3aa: CASSLVSNRRGYSPLHF

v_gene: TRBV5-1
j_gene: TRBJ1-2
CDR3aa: CASSPGNGDGYTF

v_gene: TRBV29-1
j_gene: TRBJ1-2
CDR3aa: CSVGLGSPNYGYTF

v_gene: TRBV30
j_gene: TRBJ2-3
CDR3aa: CAWRKGSSTDTQYF

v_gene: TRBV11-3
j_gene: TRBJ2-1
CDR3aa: CASSAGPYNEQFF

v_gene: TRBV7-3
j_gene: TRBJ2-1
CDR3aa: CASSSRSYNEQFF

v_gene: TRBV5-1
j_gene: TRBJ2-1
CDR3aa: CASSLASVSYNEQFF

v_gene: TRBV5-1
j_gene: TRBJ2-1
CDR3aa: CASSLGLLLFNEQFF

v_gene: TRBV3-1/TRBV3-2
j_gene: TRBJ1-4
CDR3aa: CASSYQGTANEKLFF

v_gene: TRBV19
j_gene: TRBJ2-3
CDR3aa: CASSPTGSGVKHF

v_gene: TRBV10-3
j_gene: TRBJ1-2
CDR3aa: CATAPSTVNYGYTF

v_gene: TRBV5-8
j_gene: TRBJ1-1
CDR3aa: CASRNRNTEAFF

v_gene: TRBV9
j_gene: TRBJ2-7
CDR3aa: CASSVIAGDEQYF

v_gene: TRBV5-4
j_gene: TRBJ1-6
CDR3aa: CASSLGDSSYNSPLHF

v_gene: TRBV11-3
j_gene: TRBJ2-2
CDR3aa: CASSNRVAGELFF

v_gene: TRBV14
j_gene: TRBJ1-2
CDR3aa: CASSQDRVHGYTF